Listed below are T cell receptor beta chains from one sample, sequenced in a study of T cells in localized non-small cell lung cancer. Some clones are missing from TCRdb's copy, which holds only in-frame ones; the method was immunoSEQ multiplex PCR. Of just over 1,500 clones in the sample, less than 25% were seen once. The source material was normal lung tissue next to the tumor, sampled before any cancer treatment. The source is an older female donor with stage I lung adenocarcinoma. The CDR3 runs from the conserved cysteine through the conserved F or W. The order of the fields is clone size, V gene, D gene, J gene, CDR3 protein, CDR3 DNA. D genes are given only for firm matches. Part of the rows lack a size; the others show once, few, many or a class for expanded clones.

size: large
V: TRBV6-8
D: NA
J: TRBJ1-3
CDR3: CASSPNLKGNTIYF
DNA: TGTGCCAGCAGTCCCAACCTAAAGGGAAACACCATATATTTT

size: NA
V: TRBV6-8
D: NA
J: TRBJ2-2
CDR3: CAGGLQGSTGELFF
DNA: TGTGCCGGCGGACTACAGGGCTCCACCGGGGAGCTGTTTTTT

size: NA
V: TRBV19
D: TRBD2
J: TRBJ2-3
CDR3: CASSSAGGRADTQYF
DNA: TGTGCCAGTAGTTCTGCTGGCGGGAGGGCAGATACGCAGTATTTT

size: NA
V: TRBV6-8
D: NA
J: TRBJ2-7
CDR3: CASSVGYGAYEQYF
DNA: TGTGCCAGCAGTGTGGGCTATGGCGCCTACGAGCAGTACTTC

size: few
V: TRBV9
D: TRBD1
J: TRBJ2-7
CDR3: CASSVGTGGFYEQYF
DNA: TGTGCCAGCAGCGTAGGGACAGGGGGTTTCTACGAGCAGTACTTC

size: NA
V: TRBV19
D: NA
J: TRBJ1-4
CDR3: CASRQQGSATNEKLFF
DNA: TGTGCCAGTAGACAACAGGGTTCGGCAACTAATGAAAAACTGTTTTTT

size: NA
V: TRBV29-1
D: TRBD1
J: TRBJ2-2
CDR3: CSVGQGIGAGELFF
DNA: TGCAGCGTGGGACAGGGAATCGGCGCCGGGGAGCTGTTTTTT

size: NA
V: TRBV11-3
D: TRBD1
J: TRBJ1-1
CDR3: CASSLGTGPNTEAFF
DNA: TGTGCCAGCAGCTTAGGGACAGGGCCGAACACTGAAGCTTTCTTT

size: few
V: TRBV29-1
D: NA
J: TRBJ1-1
CDR3: CSVAAELYTEAFF
DNA: TGCAGCGTTGCGGCAGAATTATACACTGAAGCTTTCTTT

size: NA
V: TRBV7-5
D: NA
J: TRBJ1-5
CDR3: CASSLEVGGVLGPQHF
DNA: TGTGCCAGCAGCTTAGAGGTAGGGGGGGTGCTGGGGCCCCAGCATTTT